These 24 T cell receptor beta chains were all obtained from the same sample, sequenced in a study of T-cell reconstitution after alpha-beta-depleted transplantation in children. Unique molecular identifiers were incorporated into the prepared TCRbeta library. Via MiXCR, TCRdb re-called the PCR reads, giving one row per CDR3 protein. The table lists 750,000 to 950,000 distinct CDR3 sequences, 16% of them singletons, with roughly 4.8% in the top ten. Specimen: PBMCs, mostly from graft donor cells, collected 360 days after TCRalphabeta/CD19-depleted stem cell transplant. Receptors were obtained from a male patient aged 10 to 17 who had a stem cell transplant for acute lymphoblastic leukemia, so the T cells may come from the graft donor.

This clonotype was counted only a few times. DNA for the CDR3: TGTGCCAGCAGCGTCCGACAGGGATTTGTCACTGAAGCTTTCTTT. It yields the protein CASSVRQGFVTEAFF. The chain carries TRBV13 and TRBJ1-1; the match to TRBD1 covers 7 bases. Trimming removed 5 bases from V and 4 bases from J; junction bases left unmatched: 10. This CDR3 is 15 amino acids long. Germline CDR1 and CDR2: PRHDT and FYEKMQ (reference sequence).

This clonotype came up many times. This chain uses TRBV15 with TRBJ2-5, with TRBD1 identical over 9 bases. The CDR3 totals 16 residues. Germline V CDR1 and CDR2: LNHNV, YYDKDF (reference sequence). The trim removed 3 bases at V and 5 bases at J, leaving 10 bases unmatched. CDR3 in amino acids: CATSSPDRGRGETQYF. The CDR3 DNA sequence: TGTGCCACCAGCAGTCCCGACAGGGGGAGGGGGGAGACCCAGTACTTC.

This clonotype was observed once. The J gene is TRBJ2-1, the V gene TRBV20-1; TRBD2 matches at 7 bases. Germline trimming cut 1 base from V and 9 bases from J; bases unmatched to any gene: 9. Germline V gene sequence: CDR1 DFQATT, CDR2 SNEGSKA (reference sequence). The CDR3 extends over 14 amino acids. Here the CDR3 DNA reads TGCAGTGCTAGAGTAGGGGCGGGAGAAATTGAGCAGTTCTTC. It codes for CSARVGAGEIEQFF.

The chain links TRBV20-1 to TRBJ1-2, with D unresolved. The germline V gene has CDR1 DFQATT and CDR2 SNEGSKA (reference sequence). This CDR3 spans 13 amino acids. Trimming left V 6 bases short and J 0 bases short, with 11 bases between. CDR3 region: CSASSSPNYGYTF. CDR3 DNA sequence: TGCAGTGCATCCAGTTCCCCTAACTATGGCTACACCTTC.

The V and J genes are TRBV12-3 or TRBV12-4 and TRBJ1-2; D is undetermined. This CDR3 has 14 residues. V was trimmed by 3 bases and J by 0 bases, leaving 8 bases between them. CDR3 protein: CASSLYGSNYGYTF. CDR3 DNA: TGTGCCAGCAGTTTGTATGGGTCTAACTATGGCTACACCTTC.

A few counts support this clonotype. The chain links TRBV15 to TRBJ2-2, with no clear D. This CDR3 contains 15 residues. V shed 3 bases and J shed 3 bases, with 11 bases lying between them. Germline V gives CDR1 LNHNV, CDR2 YYDKDF (reference sequence). In DNA, the CDR3 is TGTGCCACCAGCAGTAAGGCCGGGCACACCGGGGAGCTGTTTTTT. Translating gives CATSSKAGHTGELFF. The entire variable domain, with the rest obtained from reference TRBV15 and TRBJ2-2, is as follows: DAMVIQNPRYQVTQFGKPVTLSCSQTLNHNVMYWYQQKSSQAPKLLFHYYDKDFNNEADTPDNFQSRRPNTSFCFLDIRSPGLGDTAMYLCATSSKAGHTGELFFGEGSRLTVL.

The gene calls are TRBV7-9 and TRBJ1-2; D not resolved. Germline V CDR1 and CDR2: SEHNR, FQNEAQ (reference sequence). V lost 8 bases, J lost 8 bases, and 6 bases lay in between. The CDR3 sequence is 9 residues long. CDR3 amino acids: CASPGGYTF. As DNA, the CDR3 is TGTGCCAGCCCAGGAGGCTACACCTTC.

The chain carries TRBV15 and TRBJ2-7; D is unresolved. Germline assignment: CDR1 LNHNV and CDR2 YYDKDF (reference sequence). The CDR3 is made up of 14 amino acids. V lost 0 bases and J 3 bases, leaving 9 bases between the germline ends. CDR3 sequence: CATSRDRLGYEQYF. CDR3 in DNA: TGTGCCACCAGCAGAGACAGGTTGGGCTACGAGCAGTACTTC.

This clonotype came up many times. The genes are TRBV29-1 and TRBJ2-7, with TRBD2 identical over 10 bases. CDR1 and CDR2 from the germline V gene are SQVTM and ANQGSEA. The CDR3 extends over 13 amino acids. With V trimmed by 6 bases and J by 3 bases, 5 bases remained unmatched. The CDR3 sequence: CSVALAGVYEQYF. CDR3 DNA: TGCAGCGTCGCCCTAGCGGGGGTCTACGAGCAGTACTTC.

The chain links TRBV7-2 to TRBJ2-3; 8 bases map to TRBD2. The J segment lost 4 bases and the V segment lost 1 base, leaving 4 bases of the junction unmatched. The CDR3 is made up of 15 amino acids. Germline V CDR1 and CDR2: SGHTA, FQGNSA. The CDR3 loop reads CASSLGLAWADTQYF. CDR3 sequence (DNA): TGTGCCAGCAGCTTAGGACTAGCGTGGGCAGATACGCAGTATTTT.

This clonotype was detected only a few times. The chain combines TRBV5-4 with TRBJ2-1, with unresolved D. Trimming cost V 4 bases and J 2 bases, with 13 bases left between them. Per the germline V gene, CDR1 is SGHNT and CDR2 is YYREEE (reference sequence). CDR3 size: 15 residues. CDR3 amino acids: CASSPTGNPYNEQFF. CDR3 coding DNA: TGTGCCAGCAGCCCAACGGGTAACCCCTACAATGAGCAGTTCTTC.

The chain is built from TRBV7-9 and TRBJ2-7, with 7 bases aligning to TRBD1. J lost 5 bases, V lost 5 bases, and 12 bases had no gene match. The CDR3 consists of 15 residues. Germline CDR1 and CDR2: SEHNR and FQNEAQ (reference sequence). The CDR3 coding sequence is TGTGCCAGCAGCCCGGGGCTCTGGGACAGCCACGAGCAGTACTTC. This gives the protein CASSPGLWDSHEQYF.

The CDR3 DNA reads TGCAGCGTGCCGGGACAGGGGCGCGAGACCCAGTACTTC. Residues: CSVPGQGRETQYF. The chain uses TRBV29-1 and TRBJ2-5, with 10 bases fitting TRBD1. The V segment lost 6 bases and the J segment 5 bases; nucleotides outside the gene matches: 6. The CDR3 consists of 13 residues. Per the germline V gene, CDR1 is SQVTM and CDR2 is ANQGSEA. The full variable domain, with the rest looked up from reference TRBV29-1 and TRBJ2-5, is SAVISQKPSRDICQRGTSLTIQCQVDSQVTMMFWYRQQPGQSLTLIATANQGSEATYESGFVIDKFPISRPNLTFSTLTVSNMSPEDSSIYLCSVPGQGRETQYFGPGTRLLVL.

The chain uses TRBV2 and TRBJ2-7; a weak D match, TRBD1 (5 bases). Trimming left V 4 bases short and J 1 base short, with 11 bases between. The CDR3 is 14 amino acids. Germline V CDR1 and CDR2: SNHLY, FYNNEI. CDR3 sequence reads: CASSVADSSYEQYF. In nucleotides, the CDR3 is TGTGCCAGCAGTGTGGCTGACAGTTCCTACGAGCAGTACTTC.

This clonotype was observed a handful of times. CDR3 coding DNA: TGTGCCAGCTCACCATCCGCCGGGACAGGTGTTAACTATGGCTACACCTTC. It specifies CASSPSAGTGVNYGYTF. The chain has TRBV18 and TRBJ1-2; 8 bases fit TRBD1. The V segment lost 2 bases and the J segment 1 base; nucleotides outside the gene matches: 9. There are 17 residues in the CDR3. Germline CDR1 and CDR2: KGHSH and LQKENI.

The chain employs TRBV12-3 or TRBV12-4 and TRBJ2-7; 8 bases agree with TRBD2. CDR3 length equals 16 residues. V shed 3 bases, J shed 2 bases, and the junction held 9 bases outside the gene matches. In DNA form, the CDR3 reads TGTGCCAGCAGTTTGAATCCTAGCGGGCGCCCCTACGAGCAGTACTTC. Amino acid sequence: CASSLNPSGRPYEQYF.

This sequence joins TRBV12-3 or TRBV12-4 and TRBJ2-7; either TRBD1 or TRBD2 may fit D (6 bases each). Trimming removed 5 bases from V and 2 bases from J, with 22 bases in between. The CDR3 loop spans 17 amino acids. CDR3 in DNA: TGTGCCAGCAGTCCCGCCCCGGGGGCTCCAGAACCCTACGAGCAGTACTTC. It translates to CASSPAPGAPEPYEQYF.

The chain joins TRBV29-1 to TRBJ2-7; D may match TRBD1 or TRBD2 (5 bases each). Trimming cost V 6 bases and J 2 bases, with 17 bases left between them. Germline V CDR1 and CDR2: SQVTM, ANQGSEA. This CDR3 is built from 14 residues. The CDR3 is CSVPIRDGAYEQYF. CDR3 in DNA: TGCAGCGTCCCTATCCGGGACGGAGCCTACGAGCAGTACTTC.

The chain joins TRBV12-3 or TRBV12-4 to TRBJ2-1; 8 bases map to TRBD1. The CDR3 has 15 amino acids. V was clipped by 6 bases and J by 6 bases; unmatched bases: 10. CDR3 nucleotide sequence: TGTGCCAGCAGCTTTGGGACAGGTTTTCGCAATGAGCAGTTCTTC. This translates into CASSFGTGFRNEQFF.

This clonotype was detected once. The rearrangement joins TRBV18 to TRBJ2-7; TRBD2 matches at 11 bases. This CDR3 has 17 amino acids. Trimming cost V 2 bases and J 5 bases; bases outside gene matches: 11. Germline CDR1 is KGHSH and CDR2 is LQKENI. The CDR3 DNA reads TGTGCCAGCTCACCAGTCGGCTTAGCGGGAGGGAGAGACGAGCAGTACTTC. Residues: CASSPVGLAGGRDEQYF.

The chain is built from TRBV3-1 and TRBJ2-7; a weak D match, TRBD1 (6 bases). Germline values: CDR1 LGHDT, CDR2 YNNKEL (reference sequence). CDR3 length: 15 residues. V was clipped by 5 bases and J by 4 bases, with 18 bases between them. The CDR3 nucleotides are TGTGCCAGCAGCTCCCTCGAGGGACACCTGTACGAGCAGTACTTC. This encodes CASSSLEGHLYEQYF.

The chain carries TRBV9 and TRBJ2-1; D is undetermined. Germline V gene lookup returns CDR1 SGDLS and CDR2 YYNGEE. The CDR3 runs 14 residues. The V and J ends lost 3 bases and 7 bases respectively, with 14 bases between them. In DNA form, the CDR3 reads TGTGCCAGCAGCGCCCCCGACCCCTGGAATGAGCAGTTCTTC. Amino acid sequence: CASSAPDPWNEQFF.

The chain uses TRBV20-1 and TRBJ2-7, with D perhaps matching TRBD2 (6 bases). Trimming left V 1 base short and J 1 base short, with 14 bases between. Germline V lookup: CDR1 DFQATT, CDR2 SNEGSKA (reference sequence). This CDR3 is 15 amino acids long. The CDR3 loop is CSARGRRETSYEQYF. In nucleotides, the CDR3 is TGCAGTGCTAGAGGTCGGAGGGAAACTTCCTACGAGCAGTACTTC.

The genes are TRBV20-1 and TRBJ1-2, with D perhaps matching TRBD1 (5 bases). This CDR3 spans 16 amino acids. Per germline, CDR1 DFQATT and CDR2 SNEGSKA (reference sequence). The V end lost 0 bases, the J end lost 5 bases, and 19 bases lay between the germline ends. CDR3 sequence: CSAREGGGVLGYGYTF. The CDR3 DNA is TGCAGTGCTAGAGAGGGGGGTGGTGTCCTAGGATATGGCTACACCTTC.